The T cell receptor beta chain under discussion was sequenced for a study of cytotoxic CD8 clonotypes in ibrutinib-treated CLL. Study at large: Once treatment had gone on for a median of 12 months, range 6 to 36, response samples were drawn. Notes on the study in general: Contraction or stability on treatment characterized the public clonotypes, which were uncommon. Higher circulating CD8+ T-cell counts strongly accompanied higher baseline clonality, above age-matched healthy donors.

About this clone itself: Its antigen is as yet unknown. Other DNA sequences of this sample code for an identical CDR3.

Germline V CDR1 and CDR2: MGHRA, YSYEKL. Germline trimming cut 3 bases from V and 0 bases from J; bases unmatched to any gene: 0. The CDR3 consists of 15 residues. Libraries were prepared by immunoSEQ multiplex PCR; TCRdb keeps only in-frame clonotypes and omits some of them. The top ten hold roughly an eighth of the sample, which has over 200,000 clones, roughly 79% seen once. The source material was PBMCs, sampled after 12 months of ibrutinib treatment. The V gene is TRBV4-1, the J gene TRBJ2-7, with TRBD2 matching 12 bases. This receptor was identified in a human donor with chronic lymphocytic leukemia. The CDR3 loop reads CASSQGLAGSYEQYF. The CDR3 coding sequence is TGCGCCAGCAGCCAGGGACTAGCGGGCTCCTACGAGCAGTACTTC.